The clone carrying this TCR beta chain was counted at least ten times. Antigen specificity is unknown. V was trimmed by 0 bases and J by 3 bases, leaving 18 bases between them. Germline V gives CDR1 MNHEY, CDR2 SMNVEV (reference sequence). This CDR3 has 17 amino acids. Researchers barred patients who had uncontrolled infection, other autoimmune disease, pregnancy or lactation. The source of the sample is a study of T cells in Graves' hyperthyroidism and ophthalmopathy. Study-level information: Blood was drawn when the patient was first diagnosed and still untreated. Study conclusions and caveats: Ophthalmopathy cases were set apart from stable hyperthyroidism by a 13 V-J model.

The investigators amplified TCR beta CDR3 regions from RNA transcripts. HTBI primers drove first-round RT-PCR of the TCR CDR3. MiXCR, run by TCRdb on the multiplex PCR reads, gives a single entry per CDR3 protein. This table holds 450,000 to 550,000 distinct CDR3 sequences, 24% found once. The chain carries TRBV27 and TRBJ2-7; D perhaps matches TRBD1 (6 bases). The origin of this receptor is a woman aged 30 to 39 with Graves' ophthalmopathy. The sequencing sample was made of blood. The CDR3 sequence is CASSLSYPTGGGYEQYF. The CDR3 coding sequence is TGTGCCAGCAGTTTATCCTATCCGACAGGTGGAGGCTACGAGCAGTACTTC.